Listed here are 23 T cell receptor beta chains from one sample, sequenced in a study of cytomegalovirus exposure and HLA in healthy donors. The primer mix had 60 Vbeta and 13 Jbeta primers. Data came from immunoSEQ multiplex PCR; TCRdb stores just in-frame clones and leaves some out. There are approximately 74,000 clones in the sample; approximately 80% occur only once, and about 3.2% lies in the top ten. Sequencing was carried out using PBMCs. Receptors originate from a woman aged 25 to 39 in good health and CMV-seronegative.

This chain connects TRBV15 to TRBJ1-1, with TRBD1 matching 8 bases. The germline V gene encodes CDR1 LNHNV and CDR2 YYDKDF (reference sequence). V gave up 7 bases and J gave up 1 base; unmatched junction bases: 5. This CDR3 is built from 14 residues. The CDR3 bases are TGTGCCACCAAGGTGACAGGGGAGAACACTGAAGCTTTCTTT. It is translated as CATKVTGENTEAFF. The full variable domain, completed using reference TRBV15 and TRBJ1-1, is DAMVIQNPRYQVTQFGKPVTLSCSQTLNHNVMYWYQQKSSQAPKLLFHYYDKDFNNEADTPDNFQSRRPNTSFCFLDIRSPGLGDTAMYLCATKVTGENTEAFFGQGTRLTVV.

V is TRBV6-5 and J is TRBJ2-2; D gene unclear. Germline values: CDR1 MNHEY, CDR2 SVGAGI. The CDR3 extends over 15 amino acids. V was clipped by 6 bases and J by 6 bases, with 17 bases between them. CDR3 sequence (DNA): TGTGCCAGCAGCCCCCAGTATTCACCGCCCGGGGAGCTGTTTTTT. Amino acid sequence: CASSPQYSPPGELFF.

This clone appeared a few times. The chain employs TRBV13 and TRBJ1-1, with a weak D call TRBD1 (5 bases). V lost 5 bases to trimming and J lost 6 bases, with 25 bases between them. The germline CDR1 and CDR2 sequences are PRHDT and FYEKMQ (reference sequence). The CDR3 length is 17 residues. The CDR3 reads CASSINVRGAINAEAFF. Written as DNA, the CDR3 is TGTGCCAGCAGCATAAACGTCCGTGGGGCAATTAATGCTGAAGCTTTCTTT.

This chain's CDR3 is CASSSATELANYEQYF. The DNA of the CDR3 is TGTGCCAGCAGCTCCGCTACAGAGCTTGCTAACTACGAGCAGTACTTC. This chain links TRBV7-2 with TRBJ2-7; unclear D gene. V lost 4 bases and J 3 bases, leaving 19 bases between the germline ends. Germline V gives CDR1 SGHTA, CDR2 FQGNSA. The CDR3 has 16 residues.

The V gene is TRBV28, the J gene TRBJ2-6; 9 nucleotides match TRBD2. Germline V gene data show CDR1 as MDHEN and CDR2 as SYDVKM. The CDR3 covers 15 residues. The CDR3 DNA reads TGTGCAGCGGGGGGTGACCTCTCTGGGGCCAACGTCCTGACTTTC. It is translated as CAAGGDLSGANVLTF.

The V gene is TRBV27, the J gene TRBJ2-7; 10 bases line up with TRBD1. Germline V gene data show CDR1 as MNHEY and CDR2 as SMNVEV (reference sequence). This CDR3 comprises 15 residues. The trim removed 6 bases at V and 5 bases at J, leaving 10 bases unmatched. The CDR3 DNA reads TGTGCCAGCAGCCATCTCGGGACAGGGGCCAACGAGCAGTACTTC. Encoded protein: CASSHLGTGANEQYF.

The genes are TRBV27 and TRBJ2-7; 8 positions match TRBD1. Germline V gene lookup returns CDR1 MNHEY and CDR2 SMNVEV (reference sequence). The CDR3 is made up of 16 amino acids. The J segment lost 0 bases and the V segment lost 5 bases, leaving 9 bases of the junction unmatched. This chain's CDR3 is CASSPRQGLLSYEQYF. The CDR3 nucleotides read TGTGCCAGCAGTCCGCGACAGGGGCTCCTCTCCTACGAGCAGTACTTC.

The chain is built from TRBV28 and TRBJ1-1; 11 bases fit TRBD1. The junction had 7 bases not matched to a gene; V was cut back by 7 bases and J by 3 bases. This CDR3 spans 15 amino acids. Looked up from germline, CDR1 is MDHEN and CDR2 is SYDVKM. CDR3 in amino acids: CASMDRGRKDTEAFF. CDR3 in DNA: TGTGCCAGCATGGACAGGGGGCGGAAGGACACTGAAGCTTTCTTT.

J is TRBJ1-2 and V is TRBV6-5; 7 bases match TRBD1. Germline lookup yields CDR1 MNHEY and CDR2 SVGAGI. The CDR3 length is 12 residues. With V trimmed by 6 bases and J by 4 bases, 2 bases remained unmatched. Written as DNA, the CDR3 is TGTGCCAGCAGGGGACAGCCCTATGGCTACACCTTC. It translates to CASRGQPYGYTF.

In its sample, this clone was seen a few times. The chain is built from TRBV7-2 and TRBJ2-5, with 8 bases aligning to TRBD1. The ends lost 4 bases at V and 3 bases at J; junction bases unmatched: 4. The CDR3 is 14 amino acids. Germline V gene sequence: CDR1 SGHTA, CDR2 FQGNSA. CDR3: CASSWGDRKETQYF. The CDR3 nucleotides are TGTGCCAGCAGCTGGGGGGACAGGAAAGAGACCCAGTACTTC.

This clone was picked up one time. V and J are TRBV27 and TRBJ2-7; 7 nucleotides align to TRBD1. The germline CDR1 and CDR2 sequences are MNHEY and SMNVEV (reference sequence). Germline trimming cut 5 bases from V and 2 bases from J; bases unmatched to any gene: 9. The CDR3 covers 15 residues. In nucleotides, the CDR3 is TGTGCCAGCAGTAGCTACCGGGACAGCACCTACGAGCAGTACTTC. Its translation is CASSSYRDSTYEQYF.

The chain employs TRBV7-2 and TRBJ2-1; 11 bases map to TRBD2. CDR1 is SGHTA, CDR2 FQGNSA, per germline. The CDR3 contains 17 residues. Trimming removed 2 bases from V and 8 bases from J; junction bases left unmatched: 11. CDR3 residues: CASSLSFLAGGRDEQFF. DNA for the CDR3: TGTGCCAGCAGCTTAAGCTTTTTAGCGGGGGGGCGGGATGAGCAGTTCTTC.

This clone was detected a few times. This chain links TRBV4-1 with TRBJ1-2, with 7 bases that match TRBD1. Germline CDR1 and CDR2: MGHRA and YSYEKL. V dropped 4 bases and J dropped 2; count of bases not matched to a gene: 7. This CDR3 contains 15 residues. The chain's CDR3 is CASSPSQGENYGYTF. CDR3 sequence (DNA): TGCGCCAGCAGCCCAAGTCAGGGGGAGAACTATGGCTACACCTTC.

V gene TRBV5-4 combines with J gene TRBJ2-2; maybe TRBD1 (5 bases). Trimming took 0 bases from V and 0 from J, leaving 18 bases between them. CDR1 and CDR2 (germline): SGHNT, YYREEE (reference sequence). The CDR3 has 19 amino acids. Here the CDR3 DNA reads TGTGCCAGCAGCTTGGCTCTCGGTGGGGCAGGAACGAACACCGGGGAGCTGTTTTTT. Translating it yields CASSLALGGAGTNTGELFF.

V usage is TRBV4-1 and J usage is TRBJ2-3, with 9 bases matching TRBD2. V shed 4 bases and J 4 bases; nucleotides not matched to a gene: 9. The CDR3 spans 16 residues. Germline-derived CDR1 and CDR2 are MGHRA and YSYEKL. CDR3 nucleotide sequence: TGCGCCAGCAGCCGAGGGCCAGCGGGGGGCCCAGATACGCAGTATTTT. Translated, it gives CASSRGPAGGPDTQYF.

The chain employs TRBV5-1 and TRBJ2-7, with D possibly being TRBD1 (6 bases). CDR1 and CDR2 from the germline V gene are SGHRS and YFSETQ. The CDR3 has 15 amino acids. V gave up 4 bases and J gave up 3 bases, with 17 bases separating them. CDR3 nucleotides: TGCGCCAGCAGCGGCAACACAGGGTCCGTCTACGAGCAGTACTTC. Protein product: CASSGNTGSVYEQYF.

This chain joins TRBV9 and TRBJ1-1, with D perhaps matching TRBD1 (6 bases). V was shortened by 6 bases and J by 1 base, with 16 bases between the two germline ends. CDR3 size: 15 residues. The germline V gene has CDR1 SGDLS and CDR2 YYNGEE. DNA of the CDR3: TGTGCCAGCACCGACCTGAACAGGGAGAACACTGAAGCTTTCTTT. Translation gives CASTDLNRENTEAFF.

The V and J genes are TRBV19 and TRBJ1-5; no definite D call. Between the trimmed V and J ends, which lost 2 bases and 6 bases, there was a span of 11 bases. The V gene's germline CDR1 is LNHDA and CDR2 SQIVND (reference sequence). This CDR3 contains 14 residues. Written as DNA, the CDR3 is TGTGCCAGTAGTATAACCGGGGAGTTTCAGCCCCAGCATTTT. Encoded protein: CASSITGEFQPQHF.

V and J are TRBV10-3 and TRBJ2-7, with 8 positions matching TRBD1. Germline V CDR1 and CDR2: ENHRY, SYGVKD. CDR3 size: 14 residues. V was clipped by 6 bases and J by 2 bases; unmatched bases: 6. CDR3 coding DNA: TGTGCCATCAGCCTTACAGGGGGGACCTACGAGCAGTACTTC. Translating gives CAISLTGGTYEQYF.

This clone has a handful of counts. The chain uses TRBV5-1 and TRBJ2-4; D may be TRBD1 (5 bases). The CDR3 covers 16 residues. V shed 3 bases and J shed 4 bases, with 17 bases lying between them. The germline V gene has CDR1 SGHRS and CDR2 YFSETQ. The CDR3 DNA sequence: TGCGCCAGCAGCTCGCATGGAAGCAGGACAAAAAACATTCAGTACTTC. It encodes CASSSHGSRTKNIQYF. Complete variable domain (other parts from reference TRBV5-1 and TRBJ2-4): KAGVTQTPRYLIKTRGQQVTLSCSPISGHRSVSWYQQTPGQGLQFLFEYFSETQRNKGNFPGRFSGRQFSNSRSEMNVSTLELGDSALYLCASSSHGSRTKNIQYFGAGTRLSVL.

The chain uses TRBV7-9 and TRBJ1-1; 7 nucleotides line up with TRBD1. V dropped 5 bases and J dropped 3; count of bases not matched to a gene: 6. The CDR3 sequence is 14 residues long. Germline V gene sequence: CDR1 SEHNR, CDR2 FQNEAQ (reference sequence). The CDR3 is CASSQGEWDTEAFF. The CDR3 region has the DNA TGTGCCAGCAGCCAGGGGGAGTGGGACACTGAAGCTTTCTTT.

The chain joins TRBV19 to TRBJ2-5, with D perhaps TRBD1 (5 bases). The V gene's germline CDR1 is LNHDA and CDR2 SQIVND (reference sequence). The CDR3 consists of 13 residues. V was pared by 4 bases and J by 7 bases, with 13 bases between. The CDR3 loop is CASSTTGPGTQYF. The CDR3 nucleotides are TGTGCCAGTAGTACTACAGGCCCCGGGACCCAGTACTTC. Using reference TRBV19 and TRBJ2-5 for the parts outside the CDR3, the full variable domain is DGGITQSPKYLFRKEGQNVTLSCEQNLNHDAMYWYRQDPGQGLRLIYYSQIVNDFQKGDIAEGYSVSREKKESFPLTVTSAQKNPTAFYLCASSTTGPGTQYFGPGTRLLVL.

The chain has TRBV19 and TRBJ1-1, with TRBD1 matching over 7 bases. Germline lookup yields CDR1 LNHDA and CDR2 SQIVND (reference sequence). V lost 5 bases and J lost 0; bases outside the gene matches: 6. The CDR3 extends over 15 amino acids. The CDR3 loop is CASSARGTVNTEAFF. CDR3 coding DNA: TGTGCCAGTAGTGCCCGAGGGACAGTGAACACTGAAGCTTTCTTT.